The TCR beta chain described here comes from a study of immunodeficiency (dated by TCRdb to the late 2010s). Regarding the research as a whole: The repertoires were analyzed to search for VDJ recombination defects and oligoclonality.

Results the study describes overall, beyond this receptor: Severe oligoclonality, as judged by top-100 and total clonotype frequencies, was observed in patient CD8+ T cells but not in patient CD4+ T cells. Entropy comparisons showed n=3 (open circles) for patients versus healthy controls; a thymic development effect was only suggested as possible. Compared with control CD8+ T cells, patient CD8+ T cells had restricted TRB V-J pairing and reduced productive entropy.

Genomic DNA was extracted with the QIAamp DNA Blood Mini Kit and sent for immunoSEQ repertoire analysis. Using a standard quantity of genomic DNA template, multiplex PCR was run to amplify the CDR3 regions. PCR products were sequenced on an Illumina platform. The authors' pipeline ran thus. Alignment of sequences to a reference was performed, and V, D and J gene definitions were taken from IMGT. To get rid of PCR and sequencing errors, closely related sequences were merged using a nearest-neighbor clustering algorithm. V, D and J usage was examined in productive unique and total sequences using ImmunoSEQ Analyzer tools along with R version 3.6.1. The source is immuneACCESS, and TCRdb retained only in-frame sequences with V and J called. Part of the clones is not carried over; for the studies checked, unresolved V genes explain less than half of this, and the remainder is unexplained. The DNA gave D and trimming, while V, J and clone size come from that table. This sample lists several thousand clones; around 89% were detected once. The ten largest clones take up around 12% of the sample.

Before TCR sequencing, CD3+CD8+ T cells were sorted from fresh PBMCs. Notes on this clone: Its antigen remains undetermined. Base qualities are not recorded, but no much larger clone differs from it by a single base.

From cysteine to phenylalanine, the CDR3 is 13 amino acids long. The entry retains the CDR3 DNA only, 39 bases that are in frame from base 1. V is pared back by 3 bases and J by 2 bases, with 8 bases lying between the germline termini. Sequences MGHRA (CDR1) and YSYEKL (CDR2) are obtained from the germline V gene. Sequenced: CD8+ T cells from blood. Here the chain combines TRBV4-1 and TRBJ2-7, with no confident D gene call. This clonotype was sampled from a human donor in good health. The DNA reads as follows: TGCGCCAGCAGCCAGAGTGGGACCTACGAGCAGTACTTC. The translation is CASSQSGTYEQYF.